Listed here are 14 T cell receptor beta chains from one sample, sequenced in a study of identical twins. A single record per CDR3 protein comes from TCRdb applying MiXCR to the 5' RACE reads. The data show 700,000 to 950,000 distinct CDR3 sequences, around 12% seen once. The data were also submitted as part of a second study, on yellow fever vaccine responses in identical twins.

The sequencing input was PBMCs. The receptors derive from a woman younger than 35 in good health.

This clonotype was counted between two and nine times. V is TRBV10-3 and J is TRBJ2-2; 11 bases agree with TRBD1. Germline-derived CDR1 and CDR2 are ENHRY and SYGVKD. J lost 7 bases, V lost 7 bases, and 5 bases had no gene match. The CDR3 runs to 14 residues. Here the CDR3 reads CAIKGTGGIGELFF. CDR3 nucleotides: TGTGCCATCAAGGGGACAGGGGGAATCGGGGAGCTGTTTTTT.

This clonotype was seen only a few times. This chain uses TRBV11-1 with TRBJ2-1; 9 bases align to TRBD2. Looked up from germline, CDR1 is SGHAT and CDR2 is FQDESV (reference sequence). There are 15 residues in the CDR3. V was pared by 1 base and J by 7 bases, with 5 bases of the junction left unmatched. The CDR3 bases are TGTGCCAGCAGCTTAGTCCTAGCGGGAAGTAATGAGCAGTTCTTC. Its translation: CASSLVLAGSNEQFF.

The V call is TRBV27, the J call TRBJ2-7, with D maybe TRBD1 (9 bases). Looked up from germline, CDR1 is MNHEY and CDR2 is SMNVEV (reference sequence). The V end was cut by 6 bases, the J end by 3 bases, with 30 bases between. The length of the CDR3 is 19 residues. CDR3 amino acids: CASSNSGVSAVGQGYEQYV. CDR3 nucleotide sequence: TGTGCCAGCAGCAATAGCGGGGTTTCTGCTGTGGGACAGGGCTACGAGCAGTACGTC.

The V gene is TRBV7-6, the J gene TRBJ2-5; unclear D gene. Germline V gives CDR1 SGHVS, CDR2 FNYEAQ. V was shortened by 1 base and J by 0 bases, with 12 bases between the two germline ends. The CDR3 totals 16 residues. The CDR3, as DNA: TGTGCCAGCAGCTTAGGGTTGCGGAGTTACCAAGAGACCCAGTACTTC. Encoded protein: CASSLGLRSYQETQYF.

The genes are TRBV20-1 and TRBJ2-7; 15 nucleotides line up with TRBD2. V lost 4 bases to trimming and J lost 2 bases; unmatched junction nucleotides: 6. The CDR3 totals 16 residues. Germline CDR1 DFQATT, CDR2 SNEGSKA (reference sequence). The CDR3: CSAIPGLAGGTYEQYF. DNA for the CDR3: TGCAGTGCTATCCCGGGACTAGCGGGAGGAACCTACGAGCAGTACTTC.

This clonotype was counted between two and nine times. This chain joins TRBV5-1 and TRBJ2-7, with 7 bases fitting TRBD1. CDR1 and CDR2 (germline): SGHRS, YFSETQ. The CDR3 has 14 residues. J was trimmed by 1 base and V by 5 bases; bases with no gene match: 6. CDR3 residues: CASRVGGDSYEQYF. DNA for the CDR3: TGCGCCAGCAGGGTAGGGGGCGATTCCTACGAGCAGTACTTC. Filled out from reference TRBV5-1 and TRBJ2-7, the complete variable domain reads KAGVTQTPRYLIKTRGQQVTLSCSPISGHRSVSWYQQTPGQGLQFLFEYFSETQRNKGNFPGRFSGRQFSNSRSEMNVSTLELGDSALYLCASRVGGDSYEQYFGPGTRLTVT.

The rearrangement links TRBV29-1 to TRBJ2-5; 10 positions match TRBD2. Germline CDR1 SQVTM, CDR2 ANQGSEA. With V trimmed by 2 bases and J by 1 base, 10 bases remained unmatched. The CDR3 length is 17 residues. The DNA for the CDR3 is TGCAGCGTTGAATTTTTGGGTCTAGCGGGGGTCCAAGAGACCCAGTACTTC. Protein: CSVEFLGLAGVQETQYF.

The rearrangement joins TRBV19 to TRBJ2-2; D not resolved. The V end lost 7 bases, the J end lost 1 base, and 13 bases lay between the germline ends. The CDR3 runs to 15 residues. CDR1 is LNHDA, CDR2 SQIVND, per germline (reference sequence). CDR3: CASKGGRLNTGELFF. The CDR3 DNA follows: TGTGCCAGTAAGGGTGGCAGATTGAACACCGGGGAGCTGTTTTTT.

The sample holds many counts of this clonotype. This sequence joins TRBV24-1 and TRBJ2-2, with no clear D. Trimming stripped 4 bases from V and 3 bases from J, with 8 bases between. This CDR3 comprises 14 residues. Germline values: CDR1 KGHDR, CDR2 SFDVKD. The CDR3 nucleotides are TGTGCCACCAGTGAGGATCCTTACACCGGGGAGCTGTTTTTT. Amino acid sequence: CATSEDPYTGELFF.

In its sample, this clonotype was seen many times. The genes are TRBV12-3 or TRBV12-4 and TRBJ2-2; D is perhaps TRBD2 (7 bases). The CDR3 contains 15 residues. V was trimmed by 6 bases and J by 2 bases, leaving 13 bases between them. CDR3 residues: CASSRGGGNTGELFF. The DNA of the CDR3 is TGTGCCAGCAGCCGGGGCGGGGGCAACACCGGGGAGCTGTTTTTT.

A few counts support this clonotype. V gene TRBV5-1 combines with J gene TRBJ2-4; D is undetermined. V was shortened by 3 bases and J by 3 bases, with 13 bases between the two germline ends. The CDR3 contains 15 residues. The germline CDR1 and CDR2 sequences are SGHRS and YFSETQ. In nucleotides, the CDR3 is TGCGCCAGCAGCTCTGTCGAAGGGATCAAAAACATTCAGTACTTC. It translates to CASSSVEGIKNIQYF.

This clonotype showed up just a few times. The rearrangement uses TRBV6-2 or TRBV6-3 and TRBJ2-3; D gene unclear. The ends were cut back, 6 bases at V and 0 bases at J, with 7 bases in the middle. Per the germline V gene, CDR1 is MNHEY and CDR2 is SVGEGT. The CDR3 totals 13 residues. The DNA of the CDR3 is TGTGCCAGCAGCTGGTTTAGCACAGATACGCAGTATTTT. This gives the protein CASSWFSTDTQYF.

There are a few counts of this clonotype. The chain couples TRBV20-1 to TRBJ2-1; 11 bases line up with TRBD2. V lost 3 bases and J lost 5; bases outside the gene matches: 12. The CDR3 runs to 17 residues. The germline V gene has CDR1 DFQATT and CDR2 SNEGSKA (reference sequence). The CDR3 DNA sequence: TGCAGTGCTAGTGGGACTAGCGGACCCTTTTTGAACAATGAGCAGTTCTTC. This sequence encodes CSASGTSGPFLNNEQFF.

This clonotype appeared a few times. The chain combines TRBV12-3 or TRBV12-4 with TRBJ2-7, with 11 bases aligning to TRBD2. With V trimmed by 4 bases and J by 3 bases, 5 bases remained unmatched. The CDR3 consists of 15 residues. The CDR3 sequence: CASSSGTSGLYEQYF. CDR3 nucleotide sequence: TGTGCCAGCAGTTCCGGGACTAGCGGACTCTACGAGCAGTACTTC.